This T cell receptor beta chain was sequenced for a study of immune heterogeneity within non-small cell lung tumors. It was with 32 V and 13 J primers that multiplex PCR amplified TCR beta CDR3. Each CDR3 protein is one row after TCRdb ran MiXCR on the multiplex PCR reads. The profile covers about 9,600 distinct CDR3 sequences, with about a quarter appearing a single time and over 20% taken by the ten largest. This clonotype was observed many times. Its antigen is not identified. The V end lost 1 base, the J end lost 15 bases, and 13 bases lay between the germline ends. This CDR3 spans 12 amino acids. Study-wide points: High-frequency clones unique to single sites coexisted with identical dominant CDR3 beta clonotypes that recurred across tumor sites within a patient.

The template for each sample was 600 ng of genomic DNA, which had been extracted from bulk tumor tissue. Several far-apart biopsies were taken per primary tumor during surgery. These patients got curative surgery after being newly diagnosed with untreated non-small cell lung cancer. Donation came from patients with newly diagnosed non-small cell lung cancer who were having surgery with curative intent. V usage is TRBV12-3 or TRBV12-4 and J usage is TRBJ2-1; the D call may be TRBD1 or TRBD2 (5 bases each). This receptor was obtained from a woman between 45 and 60 years old with non-small cell lung cancer. The sample taken for sequencing was lung tumor tissue. CDR3 coding DNA: TGTGCCAGCAGTTTAGGTGGGACCCTCGGGTTCTTC. It translates to CASSLGGTLGFF.